This T cell receptor beta chain originates from a study of blood T cell repertoires in COVID-19 (dated by TCRdb to about 2020). Turning to the overall study: Samples covering the acute and convalescent phases of COVID-19 were provided by collaborators in the United States, Italy and Spain. The material from the prospective study consisted of cDNA or gDNA derived from T cells, B-cell-depleted T cells, or PBMCs. The dataset comprised deeply sampled blood TCRbeta repertoires from subjects exposed to, actively infected with, or recovered from COVID-19. The repertoires were released in a freely available public database meant as a resource for research on the immune response to SARS-CoV-2. Samples came from the ongoing ImmuneRACE study (first 160 participants) plus 1,254 subjects from 6 global collaborators. The sample metadata nearly always contained a de-identified subject ID, COVID-19 status, age in years and sex. Where available, HLA class I and class II types were obtained from metadata supplied by the sample provider rather than from assay-based typing.

Compared with germline, V lacks 5 bases and J lacks 8 bases; bases without a gene match: 7. CDR1 and CDR2, looked up from the germline V gene, are MDHEN and SYDVKM. Its CDR3 holds 13 amino acids, cysteine through phenylalanine. Solely the CDR3 DNA is kept, with 39 bases framed from the first base. The immunoSEQ Assay, a bias-controlled multiplex PCR, was used to amplify TCRbeta CDR3 regions from genomic DNA. Per the source publication's procedure: Nucleated cell counts per sample were estimated from amplification of reference gene primers within the assay. To quantify the absolute abundance of each unique TCRbeta CDR3 rearrangement, sequence reads were collapsed and filtered. For each sample, productive Simpson clonality was calculated by taking the square root of Simpson's diversity index across productive rearrangements. TCRdb's version of the immuneACCESS table is confined to in-frame rearrangements and falls short of the full clone set. An unresolved V gene accounts for under half of the shortfall where checked; the remainder is of unknown origin. Clone size and the V and J calls come from that table; the DNA yielded D and trimming. In all, the sample holds about 140,000 clones, and 86% of those were seen once. Under 4.5% of the sample is in the top ten clones.

The study at large found these results: The amount of clinical and demographic metadata varied by source and participant and was provided uncurated.

In the prospective study, participants were about 18 to 100 years old, resided in approximately 25 geographic areas of the United States, and were enrolled through a virtual design. Cohort assignment in the prospective study relied on participant-reported clinical history from a screening survey and a study questionnaire. Recovered participants in ImmuneRACE Cohort 3 were defined by two consecutive negative NP/OP PCR tests, clearance by a healthcare professional, or resolution of symptoms. In the prospective study, mobile phlebotomists collected whole blood, serum and a nasopharyngeal or oropharyngeal swab from each participant. Participants in the prospective study had the option to provide additional blood draws and questionnaires over a 2-month period. Before DNA extraction, blood samples from the prospective study were shipped at room temperature or frozen. As concerns this clone: This receptor's antigen is unknown. Base qualities are missing; no much larger clone stands one base away.

The TCR was taken from a man aged 50 to 59 who had recovered from COVID-19. This receptor chain uses TRBV28 and TRBJ1-2, with 8 bases matching TRBD1. Sequencing was done on a sample of PBMCs or T cells enriched from blood (not recorded which). At the DNA level, the sequence is TGTGCCAGCAGTCTGGACAGGGTCCGAGGCTACACCTTC. It translates as CASSLDRVRGYTF.